This is a list of T cell receptor beta chains from one sample in a study of blood T cell repertoires in COVID-19. Sequencing used immunoSEQ multiplex PCR; TCRdb keeps in-frame clones, though not all of them. The table includes 200,000 to 250,000 clones, 92% detected once. Sequencing was carried out using peripheral blood. The source of these receptors is a man aged 25-40 years with acute or convalescent COVID-19. Each CDR3 is given with its conserved first and last residue. D genes are given only for firm matches. Where a row states a size, it is once, few, many or the class of an expanded clone; other rows omit it.

d_call	v_call	j_call	clone_size	cdr3_nt	cdr3_aa
TRBD2	TRBV7-3	TRBJ2-3	once	TGTGCCAGCAGCTCAGGAGCGGGGGGAGGCACAGATACGCAGTATTTT	CASSSGAGGGTDTQYF
TRBD2	TRBV12-3/TRBV12-4	TRBJ2-1	.	TGTGCCAGCGGCCTTATAGCGGGGAATGAGCAGTTCTTC	CASGLIAGNEQFF
TRBD1	TRBV29-1	TRBJ2-1	once	TGCAGCGTATCGTCAGGGGGCCGTGAGCAGTTCTTC	CSVSSGGREQFF
.	TRBV1	TRBJ2-7	.	TGCACCAGGGGACAGGGGACTTCCTACGAGCAGTACTTC	CTRGQGTSYEQYF
.	TRBV6-1	TRBJ1-1	.	TGTGCCAGCAGTGAGGGGCAGCACACTGAAGCTTTCTTT	CASSEGQHTEAFF
.	TRBV5-1	TRBJ2-2	.	TGCGCCAGCAAGAGAGGAATACAGGGGAACACCGGGGAGCTGTTTTTT	CASKRGIQGNTGELFF
TRBD2	TRBV27	TRBJ2-3	.	TGTGCCAGCAGTCCCCTCATTAGCGGGGGGGTGCTGTGGGATACGCAGTATTTT	CASSPLISGGVLWDTQYF
.	TRBV5-1	TRBJ2-5	.	TGCGCCAGTACAGGATCCCCAGAGACCCAGTACTTC	CASTGSPETQYF
TRBD2	TRBV6-4	TRBJ2-7	.	TGTGCCAGCAGTATTGAGCGGGGGGCGGGCTACGAGCAGTACTTC	CASSIERGAGYEQYF
.	TRBV5-8	TRBJ1-2	.	TGTGCCAGCAGCTTGAGTAGGCAGGGCTATGGCTACACCTTC	CASSLSRQGYGYTF
.	TRBV7-8	TRBJ2-5	.	TGTGCCAGCAGCTTAGTGAGGAGCCTAAAAGAGACCCAGTACTTC	CASSLVRSLKETQYF
.	TRBV28	TRBJ1-2	.	TGTGCCAGCAGTTTAACGGACATCTATGGCTACACCTTC	CASSLTDIYGYTF
.	TRBV28	TRBJ1-1	once	TGTGCCAGCAGTTCCTTGACTTCCTGGACTGAAGCTTTCTTT	CASSSLTSWTEAFF
.	TRBV19	TRBJ2-7	once	TGTGCCAGTACACAGGTACACCCCAAAGAGCAGTACTTC	CASTQVHPKEQYF
TRBD1	TRBV19	TRBJ2-7	.	TGTGCCAGTAGTCGGACAGGGGCCTACGAGCAGTACTTC	CASSRTGAYEQYF
.	TRBV7-9	TRBJ2-5	.	TGTGCCAGCAGCTTAGACAGCCCGAGGACCCAGTACTTC	CASSLDSPRTQYF
.	TRBV28	TRBJ2-2	.	TGTGCCAGCCGGCGGGTATGGCCCGGGGAGCTGTTTTTT	CASRRVWPGELFF
.	TRBV6-1	TRBJ2-2	.	TGTGCCAGCAGTGATTACGGGGGACGGTCCGGGGAGCTGTTTTTT	CASSDYGGRSGELFF
TRBD1	TRBV28	TRBJ1-5	.	TGTGCCGGTAACAGGGGAAGTGAGCCCCAGCATTTT	CAGNRGSEPQHF
.	TRBV7-7	TRBJ1-6	.	TGTGCTAGCAGCTTAAGACTGAATTCACCCCTCCACTTT	CASSLRLNSPLHF
.	TRBV7-9	TRBJ2-3	.	TGTGCCAGCAGCCCCGGTCGGGATACGCAGTATTTT	CASSPGRDTQYF
.	TRBV7-9	TRBJ1-1	.	TGTGCCAGCAGCTTAGCCCTGAATAGTGCGGCCACTGAAGCTTTCTTT	CASSLALNSAATEAFF
TRBD2	TRBV27	TRBJ2-2	.	TGTGCCAGCAGTCCCACGGAACGGGGGGGCCTAACCGGGGAGCTGTTTTTT	CASSPTERGGLTGELFF
.	TRBV9	TRBJ1-2	.	TGTGCCAGCAGCAGGGACTTCGGAGGCTACACCTTC	CASSRDFGGYTF
.	TRBV24-1	TRBJ1-1	few	TGTGCCACCACAACCTCTGGAGGGTCCCCCACTGAAGCTTTCTTT	CATTTSGGSPTEAFF
.	TRBV7-9	TRBJ1-2	.	TGTGCCAGCAGCTCGTTTGGAGGGACCTATGGCTACACCTTC	CASSSFGGTYGYTF
TRBD1	TRBV3-1/TRBV3-2	TRBJ2-3	.	TGTGCCAGCAGCCCCGAACAGGGGACAGATACGCAGTATTTT	CASSPEQGTDTQYF
.	TRBV19	TRBJ1-6	once	TGTGCCAGTAGTATCTATCAGGGGAATAATTCACCCCTCCACTTT	CASSIYQGNNSPLHF
TRBD2	TRBV6-5	TRBJ2-7	.	TGTGCCAGCAGTTACCTCCTAGCGGGACGCTACGAGCAGTACTTC	CASSYLLAGRYEQYF
TRBD1	TRBV7-9	TRBJ1-1	once	TGTGCCAGCACCCCGGACAGGTGGAACACTGAAGCTTTCTTT	CASTPDRWNTEAFF
TRBD1	TRBV7-8	TRBJ1-2	.	TGTGCCAGCAGCTCCGGAGGAGGGGGCTGGGGTGGCTACACCTTC	CASSSGGGGWGGYTF
.	TRBV6-6	TRBJ2-3	.	TGTGCCAGCAGTTACGACGGGACAGATACGCAGTATTTT	CASSYDGTDTQYF
.	TRBV24-1	TRBJ2-2	.	TGTGCCACCAGTGATTCGTACAGGGCTAGCGGGGAGCTGTTTTTT	CATSDSYRASGELFF
.	TRBV30	TRBJ2-5	.	TGTGCCTGGAGTTCAGGGGACGGGGAGACCCAGTACTTC	CAWSSGDGETQYF
TRBD1	TRBV15	TRBJ2-6	once	TGTGCCACCAGCAGGGGACAGGGGAGTGGGGCCAACGTCCTGACTTTC	CATSRGQGSGANVLTF
.	TRBV11-3	TRBJ2-7	once	TGTGCCAGCAGCTCTAACCAGGGGGGCGAGCAGTACTTC	CASSSNQGGEQYF
.	TRBV2	TRBJ1-5	few	TGTGCCAGCAGTGAAAGGGACGGAGGGGCTAGGTGGCCCCAGCATTTT	CASSERDGGARWPQHF
.	TRBV7-3	TRBJ2-1	.	TGTGCCAGCAGCTTAACGGATCGACGGGGTCGTAATGAGCAGTTCTTC	CASSLTDRRGRNEQFF
.	TRBV5-6	TRBJ2-7	.	TGTGCCAGCAGCGGAGGGGACTTACAGTACTTC	CASSGGDLQYF
.	TRBV5-1	TRBJ1-6	.	TGCGCCAGCAGCTTGGGCCTCCTAGCAAGCTCCTATAATTCACCCCTCCACTTT	CASSLGLLASSYNSPLHF
.	TRBV7-8	TRBJ2-7	.	TGTGCCAGCAGAAGGGACTTCGGAGGCGAGCAGTACTTC	CASRRDFGGEQYF
TRBD2	TRBV18	TRBJ2-5	.	TGTGCCAGCTCACTAGCGGGAGGAGGAGAGACCCAGTACTTC	CASSLAGGGETQYF
TRBD2	TRBV28	TRBJ2-7	.	TGTGCCAGCAGATTAGCGGGAGTCTCTTACGAGCAGTACTTC	CASRLAGVSYEQYF
.	TRBV27	TRBJ1-6	.	TGTGCCAGCAGTGCTGCCGGGGTCAAAAATTCACCCCTCCACTTT	CASSAAGVKNSPLHF
.	TRBV11-2	TRBJ2-7	.	TGTGCCAGCAGCTTCTGGGGTAGCGGATTCTACGAGCAGTACTTC	CASSFWGSGFYEQYF
.	TRBV27	TRBJ1-5	.	TGTGCCAGCAGCCTCTCCCGGGTCCGCGGCAATCAGCCCCAGCATTTT	CASSLSRVRGNQPQHF
.	TRBV5-1	TRBJ2-1	.	TGCGCCAGCAGCCTGGTGCAGGGCTTGAATGAGCAGTTCTTC	CASSLVQGLNEQFF
TRBD1	TRBV6-2/TRBV6-3	TRBJ2-1	.	TGTGCCAGCAGCCCGGACAGGGTTGGCGATGAGCAGTTCTTC	CASSPDRVGDEQFF